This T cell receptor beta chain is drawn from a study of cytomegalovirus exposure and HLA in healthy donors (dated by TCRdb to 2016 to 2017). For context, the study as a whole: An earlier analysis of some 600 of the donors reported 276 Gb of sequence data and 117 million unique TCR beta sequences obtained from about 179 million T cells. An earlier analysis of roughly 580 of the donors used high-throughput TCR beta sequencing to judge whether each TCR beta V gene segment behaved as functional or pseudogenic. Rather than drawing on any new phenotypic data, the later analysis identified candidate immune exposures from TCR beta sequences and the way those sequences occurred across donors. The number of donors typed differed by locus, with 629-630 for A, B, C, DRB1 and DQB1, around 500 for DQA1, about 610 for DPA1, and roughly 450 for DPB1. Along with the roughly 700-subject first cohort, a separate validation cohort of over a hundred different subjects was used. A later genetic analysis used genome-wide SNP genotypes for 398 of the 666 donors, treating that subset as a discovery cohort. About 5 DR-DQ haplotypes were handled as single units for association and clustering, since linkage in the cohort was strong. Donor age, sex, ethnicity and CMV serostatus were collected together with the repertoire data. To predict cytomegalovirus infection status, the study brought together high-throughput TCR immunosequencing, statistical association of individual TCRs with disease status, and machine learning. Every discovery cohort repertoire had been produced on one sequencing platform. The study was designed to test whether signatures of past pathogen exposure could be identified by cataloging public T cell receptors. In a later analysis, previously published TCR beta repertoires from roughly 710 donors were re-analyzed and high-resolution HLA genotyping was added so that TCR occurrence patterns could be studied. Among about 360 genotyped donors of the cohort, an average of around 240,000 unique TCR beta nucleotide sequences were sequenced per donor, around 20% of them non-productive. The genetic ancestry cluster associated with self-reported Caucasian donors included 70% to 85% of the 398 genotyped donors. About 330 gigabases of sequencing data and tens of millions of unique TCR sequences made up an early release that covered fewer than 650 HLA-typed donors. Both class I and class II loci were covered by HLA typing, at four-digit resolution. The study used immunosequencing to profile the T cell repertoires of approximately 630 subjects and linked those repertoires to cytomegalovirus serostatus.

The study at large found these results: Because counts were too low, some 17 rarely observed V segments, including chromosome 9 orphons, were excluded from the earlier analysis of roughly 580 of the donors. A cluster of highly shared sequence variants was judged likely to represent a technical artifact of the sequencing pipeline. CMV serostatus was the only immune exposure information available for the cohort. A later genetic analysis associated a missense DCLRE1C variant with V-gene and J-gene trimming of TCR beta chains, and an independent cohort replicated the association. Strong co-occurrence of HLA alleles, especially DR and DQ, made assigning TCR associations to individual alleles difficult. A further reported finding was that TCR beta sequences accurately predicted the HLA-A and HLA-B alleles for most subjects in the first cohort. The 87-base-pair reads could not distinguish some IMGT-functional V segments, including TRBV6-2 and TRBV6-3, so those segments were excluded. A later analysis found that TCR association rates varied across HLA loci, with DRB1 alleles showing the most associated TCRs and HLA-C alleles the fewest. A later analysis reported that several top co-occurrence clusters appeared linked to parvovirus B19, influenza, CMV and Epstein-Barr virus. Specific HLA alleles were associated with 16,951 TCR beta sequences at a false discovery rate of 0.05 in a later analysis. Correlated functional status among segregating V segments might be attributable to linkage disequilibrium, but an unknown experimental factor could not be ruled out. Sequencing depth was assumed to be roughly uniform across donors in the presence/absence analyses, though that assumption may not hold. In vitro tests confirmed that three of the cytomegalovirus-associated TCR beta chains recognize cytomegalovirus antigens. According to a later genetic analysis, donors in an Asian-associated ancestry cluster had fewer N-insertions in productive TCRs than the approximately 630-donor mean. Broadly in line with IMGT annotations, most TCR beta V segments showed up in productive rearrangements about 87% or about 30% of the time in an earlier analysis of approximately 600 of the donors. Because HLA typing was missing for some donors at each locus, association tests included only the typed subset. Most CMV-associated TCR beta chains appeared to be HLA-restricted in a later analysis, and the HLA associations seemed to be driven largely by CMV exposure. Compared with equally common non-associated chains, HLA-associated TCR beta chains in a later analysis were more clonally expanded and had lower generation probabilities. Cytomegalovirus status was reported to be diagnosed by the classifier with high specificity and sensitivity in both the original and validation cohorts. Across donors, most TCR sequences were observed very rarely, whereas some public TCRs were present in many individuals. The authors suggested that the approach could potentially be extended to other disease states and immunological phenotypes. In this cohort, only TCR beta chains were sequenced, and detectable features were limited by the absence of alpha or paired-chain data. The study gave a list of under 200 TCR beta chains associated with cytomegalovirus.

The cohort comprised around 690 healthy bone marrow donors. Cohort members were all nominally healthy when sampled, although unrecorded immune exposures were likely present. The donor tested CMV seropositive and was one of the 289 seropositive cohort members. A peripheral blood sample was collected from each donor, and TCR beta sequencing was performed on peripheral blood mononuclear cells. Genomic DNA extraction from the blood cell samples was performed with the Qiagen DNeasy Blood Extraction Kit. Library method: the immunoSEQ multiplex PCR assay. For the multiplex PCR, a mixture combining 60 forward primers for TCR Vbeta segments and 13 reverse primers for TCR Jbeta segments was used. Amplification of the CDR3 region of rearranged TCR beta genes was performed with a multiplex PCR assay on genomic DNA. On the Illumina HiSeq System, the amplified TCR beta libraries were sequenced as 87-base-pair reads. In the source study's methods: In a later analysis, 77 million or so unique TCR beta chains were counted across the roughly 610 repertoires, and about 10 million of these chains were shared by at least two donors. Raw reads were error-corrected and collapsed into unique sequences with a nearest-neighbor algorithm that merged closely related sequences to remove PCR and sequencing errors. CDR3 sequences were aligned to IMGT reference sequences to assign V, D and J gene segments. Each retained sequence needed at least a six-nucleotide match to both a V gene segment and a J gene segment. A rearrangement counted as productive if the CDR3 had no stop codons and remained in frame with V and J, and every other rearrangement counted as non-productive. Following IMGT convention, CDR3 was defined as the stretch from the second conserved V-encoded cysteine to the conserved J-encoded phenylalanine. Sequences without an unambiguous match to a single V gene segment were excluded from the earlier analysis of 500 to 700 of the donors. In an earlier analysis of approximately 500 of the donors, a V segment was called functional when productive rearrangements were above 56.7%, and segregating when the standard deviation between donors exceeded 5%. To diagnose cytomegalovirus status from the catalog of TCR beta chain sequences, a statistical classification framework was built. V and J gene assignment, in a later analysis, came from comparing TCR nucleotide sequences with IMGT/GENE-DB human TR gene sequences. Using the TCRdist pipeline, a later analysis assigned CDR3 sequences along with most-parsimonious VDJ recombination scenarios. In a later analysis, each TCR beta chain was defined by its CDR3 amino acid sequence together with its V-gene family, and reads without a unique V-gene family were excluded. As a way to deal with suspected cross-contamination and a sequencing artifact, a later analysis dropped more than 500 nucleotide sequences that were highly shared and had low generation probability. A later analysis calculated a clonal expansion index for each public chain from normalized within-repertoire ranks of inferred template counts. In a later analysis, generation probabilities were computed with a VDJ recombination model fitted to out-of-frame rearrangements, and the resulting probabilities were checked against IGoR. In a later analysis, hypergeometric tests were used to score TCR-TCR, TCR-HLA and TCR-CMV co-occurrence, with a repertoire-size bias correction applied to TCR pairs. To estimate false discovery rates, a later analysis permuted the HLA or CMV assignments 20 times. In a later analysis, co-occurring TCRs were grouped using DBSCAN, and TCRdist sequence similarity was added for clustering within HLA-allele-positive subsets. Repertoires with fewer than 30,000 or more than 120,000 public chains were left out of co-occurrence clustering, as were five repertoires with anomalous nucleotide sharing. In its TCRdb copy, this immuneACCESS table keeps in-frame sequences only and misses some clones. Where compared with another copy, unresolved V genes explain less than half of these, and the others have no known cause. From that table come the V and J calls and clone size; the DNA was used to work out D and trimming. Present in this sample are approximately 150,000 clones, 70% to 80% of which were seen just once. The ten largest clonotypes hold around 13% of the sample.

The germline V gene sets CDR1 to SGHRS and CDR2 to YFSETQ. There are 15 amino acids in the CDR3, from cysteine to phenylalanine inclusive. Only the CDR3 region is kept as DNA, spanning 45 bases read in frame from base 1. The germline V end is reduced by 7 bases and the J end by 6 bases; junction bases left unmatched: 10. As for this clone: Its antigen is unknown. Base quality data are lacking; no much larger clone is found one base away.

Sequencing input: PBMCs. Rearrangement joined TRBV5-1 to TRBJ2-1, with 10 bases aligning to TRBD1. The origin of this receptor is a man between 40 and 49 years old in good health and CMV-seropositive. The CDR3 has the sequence CASALDRGLSNEQFF. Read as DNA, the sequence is TGCGCCAGCGCACTTGACAGGGGGCTTTCCAATGAGCAGTTCTTC.